In its sample, the clone carrying this T cell receptor beta chain was seen many times. Antigen specificity is unknown. The CDR3 runs to 14 residues. V was pared by 4 bases and J by 5 bases, with 18 bases between. Germline V CDR1 and CDR2: DFQATT, SNEGSKA (reference sequence). These data belong to a study of CD8+CD57+ T cells in acquired aplastic anemia. Regarding the study as a whole: Patients and controls had in common 25 to 30 CD8+ CDR3 sequences.

Patients selected for sequencing had displayed CD8+CD57+ cell expansion by flow cytometry. There were no patients without severe acquired aplastic anemia. Researchers used genomic DNA as the template to profile TCR beta VDJ and CDR3. MiXCR, applied by TCRdb to the reads, yields one record per CDR3 protein. The sample yields roughly 280,000 distinct CDR3 sequences, approximately 60% seen once. The gene calls are TRBV20-1 and TRBJ2-7, with D possibly being TRBD1 (5 bases). Input material: sorted CD4+, CD8+, or CD8+CD57+ T cells (not recorded which) from PBMCs. The receptor's source is a human donor with aplastic anemia. As DNA, the CDR3 is TGCAGTGCTACCCCTCGCCAGGGAAGCCACGAGCAGTACTTC. Protein product: CSATPRQGSHEQYF.